This TCR beta chain was profiled in a study of shared clonotypes between healthy human individuals. This CDR3 contains 14 residues. Germline CDR1 MGHRA, CDR2 YSYEKL. The V end lost 0 bases, the J end lost 12 bases, and 15 bases lay between the germline ends. The table came from immunoSEQ multiplex PCR; TCRdb's copy has only in-frame clones and leaves some out. Altogether approximately 1,500,000 clones are present, about 96% being singletons, with the ten largest covering over 1%. V usage is TRBV4-1 and J usage is TRBJ2-1; D gene uncertain. This clonotype was obtained from a man between 25 and 39 years old in good health. Sequencing was done on a sample of naive CD4+ T cells sorted from blood. Sample subset: CD45RA+ positively selected. CDR3 amino acids: CASSQDTFGLWQFF. Here the CDR3 DNA reads TGCGCCAGCAGCCAAGACACCTTCGGCTTGTGGCAGTTCTTC.